This TCR beta chain is drawn from a study of beta chain features in type 1 diabetes. The CDR3 contains 15 residues. The V and J ends lost 4 bases and 5 bases respectively, with 17 bases between them. Germline assignment: CDR1 SGDLS and CDR2 YYNGEE. The sequenced template was cDNA made from the entire isolated RNA. TCRdb's copy holds only in-frame clones and misses some; the assay was immunoSEQ multiplex PCR. The sample holds about 150,000 clones, around 8.5% seen once. The V and J genes are TRBV9 and TRBJ2-3; maybe TRBD1 (7 bases). The specimen sequenced was central memory CD4+ T cells from blood. The clonotype originates from a man aged 18 to 30 in good health. The DNA of the CDR3 is TGTGCCAGCAGCCCCAGGGGGAGCGGGCAAGATACGCAGTATTTT. This translates into CASSPRGSGQDTQYF.